The T cell receptor (beta chain) described here comes from a study of OX40 agonist ivuxolimab in advanced cancers. Findings of the study overall: Patients who responded partially at 0.1-3.0 mg/kg showed clonal expansion ranking among the lowest.

Clones were read by immunoSEQ multiplex PCR, and TCRdb kept only the in-frame ones, dropping some. The data hold roughly 72,000 clones, with roughly 87% observed a single time. Per the germline V gene, CDR1 is SGDLS and CDR2 is YYNGEE. The V and J ends lost 3 bases and 4 bases respectively, with 13 bases between them. The CDR3 has 14 amino acids. As concerns this clone: Antigen specificity is unknown.

Sequenced material: CD4+ or CD8+ T cells sorted from blood, taken in a trial of the OX40 agonist ivuxolimab. The chain recombines TRBV9 with TRBJ1-2; D unresolved. The source is an adult with an advanced solid tumor such as melanoma, head and neck, liver or kidney cancer. CDR3 region: CASSAHTGGYGYTF. The CDR3, as DNA: TGTGCCAGCAGCGCTCACACTGGTGGCTATGGCTACACCTTC.